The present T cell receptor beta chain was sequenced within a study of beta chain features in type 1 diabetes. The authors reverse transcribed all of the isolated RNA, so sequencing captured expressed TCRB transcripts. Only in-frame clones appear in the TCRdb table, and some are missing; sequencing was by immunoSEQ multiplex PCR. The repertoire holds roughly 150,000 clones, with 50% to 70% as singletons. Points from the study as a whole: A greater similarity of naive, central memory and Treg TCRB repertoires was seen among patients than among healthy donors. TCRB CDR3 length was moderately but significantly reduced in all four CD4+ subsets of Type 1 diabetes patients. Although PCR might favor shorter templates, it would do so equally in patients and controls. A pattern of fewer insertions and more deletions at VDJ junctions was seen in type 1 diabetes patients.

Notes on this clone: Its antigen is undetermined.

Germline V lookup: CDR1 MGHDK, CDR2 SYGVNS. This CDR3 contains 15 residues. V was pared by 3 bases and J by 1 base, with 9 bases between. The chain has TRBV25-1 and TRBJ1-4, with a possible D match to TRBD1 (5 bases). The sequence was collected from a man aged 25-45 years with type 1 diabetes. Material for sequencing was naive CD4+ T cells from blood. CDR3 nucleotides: TGTGCCAGCAGTGACACCAGGGTAACTAATGAAAAACTGTTTTTT. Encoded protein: CASSDTRVTNEKLFF.